This T cell receptor beta chain was found in a study of blood T cell repertoires in COVID-19 (dated by TCRdb to about 2020). About the investigation overall: Samples from collaborators originated in the United States, Italy and Spain and spanned both the acute and convalescent phases of COVID-19. Deeply sampled blood TCRbeta repertoires from subjects exposed to, actively infected with, or recovered from COVID-19 were included in the dataset. Nearly every sample came with metadata listing a de-identified subject ID, COVID-19 status, age in years and sex. The prospective study material was composed of cDNA or gDNA derived from T cells, B-cell-depleted T cells, or PBMCs. Where HLA class I and class II types were available, the types were taken from metadata supplied by the sample provider, not from assay-based typing. The repertoires were released in a freely available public database intended as a resource for research on the immune response to SARS-CoV-2. Samples came from the ongoing ImmuneRACE study (first 160 participants) plus 1,254 subjects from 6 global collaborators. The study at large found these results: Clinical and demographic metadata were provided uncurated, with the amount varying by source and participant.

The immunoSEQ Assay, a bias-controlled multiplex PCR, was used to amplify TCRbeta CDR3 regions from genomic DNA. Concerning the study's data processing: Nucleated cell counts per sample were estimated from amplification of reference gene primers within the assay. To quantify the absolute abundance of each unique TCRbeta CDR3 rearrangement, sequence reads were collapsed and filtered. For each sample, productive Simpson clonality was calculated as the square root of Simpson's diversity index over productive rearrangements. TCRdb took over this immuneACCESS table, retaining in-frame rearrangements with V and J assigned. Such tables are incomplete; in checked studies, under half of the missing clones stem from an unresolved V gene, and the remainder is unexplained. That table furnishes V, J and clone size, whereas the DNA furnished D and trimming. The sample includes some 150,000 clones, with around 81% observed a single time. The top ten hold 8.4% of the sample.

V loses 2 bases, J loses 2 bases, and the germline ends lie 16 bases apart. Reading the germline V gene gives CDR1 SGHDT and CDR2 YYEEEE. There are 16 amino acids in the CDR3, from cysteine to phenylalanine inclusive. Only the CDR3 portion is preserved as DNA: 48 bases, with reading frame beginning at the first base. Regarding this clone: Its recognized antigen is unknown. The sample holds no much larger clone one base away, and base qualities are not on file.

The collaborating institutions used their own protocols to collect whole blood in K2EDTA tubes. For TCRbeta analysis, collaborators shipped samples in one of three forms: frozen whole blood, isolated PBMCs, or DNA extracted from either of those sample types. The sample comprised peripheral blood. Recombination linked TRBV5-6 to TRBJ1-1, with no reliable assignment of the D segment. The receptor's source is an older woman with active or convalescent COVID-19. The nucleotides read TGTGCCAGCAGCTTCTTGCCAGGACTTCTTAACACTGAAGCTTTCTTT. The encoded protein is CASSFLPGLLNTEAFF.